The 18 T cell receptor beta chains given below trace back to one sample, sequenced in a study of cytomegalovirus exposure and HLA in healthy donors. In the PCR, 60 Vbeta and 13 Jbeta primers were used. TCRdb's copy holds only in-frame clones and misses some; the assay was immunoSEQ multiplex PCR. The sample includes some 130,000 clones, 80% to 90% seen only once; the top ten take approximately 10%. Material for sequencing was PBMCs. These receptors were taken from a male donor in good health and CMV-seropositive.

CDR3: CASSLLTTGQGVKNTEAFF. CDR3 DNA sequence: TGTGCCAGCAGTCTCCTGACGACCGGACAGGGGGTTAAGAACACTGAAGCTTTCTTT. This rearrangement joins TRBV28 to TRBJ1-1, with 10 bases matching TRBD1. Trimming at V came to 5 bases and at J to 1 base, leaving 16 bases not matched to a gene. Germline V gene sequence: CDR1 MDHEN, CDR2 SYDVKM. CDR3 length: 19 residues.

The chain carries TRBV7-2 and TRBJ2-5; TRBD2 might be the D (7 bases). This CDR3 contains 13 residues. Germline assignment: CDR1 SGHTA and CDR2 FQGNSA. V lost 5 bases, J lost 4 bases, and 11 bases lay in between. Written as DNA, the CDR3 is TGTGCCAGCAGCGGGGGGGCCGGAGAGACCCAGTACTTC. Amino acids: CASSGGAGETQYF.

The chain couples TRBV6-6 to TRBJ2-3, with TRBD2 matching 7 bases. Germline V CDR1 and CDR2: MNHNY, SVGAGI (reference sequence). The CDR3 spans 14 residues. Germline trimming cut 6 bases from V and 1 base from J; bases unmatched to any gene: 4. The CDR3 coding sequence is TGTGCCAGCAGCCAAGCGGGGCGCACAGATACGCAGTATTTT. Translating gives CASSQAGRTDTQYF.

The chain couples TRBV9 to TRBJ2-5; 8 bases fit TRBD1. The CDR3 has 16 amino acids. V was pared by 3 bases and J by 3 bases, with 10 bases of the junction left unmatched. Germline CDR1 is SGDLS and CDR2 is YYNGEE. In DNA, the CDR3 is TGTGCCAGCAGCGCCCTAGCCGGACAGGGCAAAGAGACCCAGTACTTC. It specifies CASSALAGQGKETQYF.

The rearrangement joins TRBV5-6 to TRBJ2-5, with D possibly being TRBD2 (6 bases). Germline loops: CDR1 SGHDT, CDR2 YYEEEE. V dropped 6 bases and J dropped 5 bases, with 14 bases sitting between them. This CDR3 spans 13 amino acids. CDR3 coding DNA: TGTGCCAGCACCTTCGGAGGGTACGAGACCCAGTACTTC. The encoded protein is CASTFGGYETQYF.

This CDR3 reads CASSWRRAHSPLHF. For the CDR3, the DNA is TGTGCCAGCAGTTGGCGGAGGGCTCATTCACCCCTCCACTTT. The chain couples TRBV27 to TRBJ1-6; no clear D. The CDR3 length is 14 residues. V was trimmed by 4 bases and J by 8 bases, leaving 12 bases between them. Germline V gene lookup returns CDR1 MNHEY and CDR2 SMNVEV (reference sequence).

In nucleotides, the CDR3 is TGTGCCTGGAGTGGGGGGGGAAGGCAGCCCCAGCATTTT. It specifies CAWSGGGRQPQHF. V usage is TRBV30 and J usage is TRBJ1-5; D possibly corresponds to TRBD1 (5 bases). Germline V gene sequence: CDR1 GTSNPN, CDR2 SVGIG (reference sequence). The ends were cut back, 1 base at V and 7 bases at J, with 11 bases in the middle. This CDR3 comprises 13 residues.

This clone was observed once. This chain links TRBV9 with TRBJ2-1, with no clear D. The germline CDR1 and CDR2 sequences are SGDLS and YYNGEE. Trimming left V 0 bases short and J 5 bases short, with 9 bases between. This CDR3 spans 14 amino acids. The CDR3 here is CASSVANADNEQFF. In DNA form, the CDR3 reads TGTGCCAGCAGCGTAGCTAACGCCGACAATGAGCAGTTCTTC. The whole variable domain, filled in from reference TRBV9 and TRBJ2-1, reads DSGVTQTPKHLITATGQRVTLRCSPRSGDLSVYWYQQSLDQGLQFLIQYYNGEERAKGNILERFSAQQFPDLHSELNLSSLELGDSALYFCASSVANADNEQFFGPGTRLTVL.

The rearrangement links TRBV4-2 to TRBJ2-3, with TRBD2 matching 8 bases. J lost 2 bases, V lost 3 bases, and 10 bases had no gene match. The CDR3 covers 17 residues. Germline CDR1 and CDR2: LGHNA and YNFKEQ. The CDR3 DNA sequence: TGTGCCAGCAGCCAGCAAGAGCGGGAGATTGACACAGATACGCAGTATTTT. Residues: CASSQQEREIDTDTQYF.

V is TRBV7-3 and J is TRBJ2-1; 10 bases fit TRBD2. The CDR3 totals 16 residues. Germline V lookup: CDR1 SGHTA, CDR2 FQGTGA. V was clipped by 4 bases and J by 10 bases; unmatched bases: 13. This CDR3 is CASSSQGSSGRLEQFF. DNA of the CDR3: TGTGCCAGCAGCTCCCAAGGGTCTAGCGGGAGATTAGAGCAGTTCTTC.

This clone was recorded once. V is TRBV5-8 and J is TRBJ2-1; D possibly corresponds to TRBD1 (5 bases). Germline V CDR1 and CDR2: SGHTS, YDEGEE. CDR3 length: 14 residues. V was clipped by 3 bases and J by 8 bases, with 15 bases between them. CDR3 DNA sequence: TGTGCCAGCAGCTGGGGCGACTCCTCCTATGAGCAGTTCTTC. It codes for CASSWGDSSYEQFF. Complete variable domain (other parts from reference TRBV5-8 and TRBJ2-1): EAGVTQSPTHLIKTRGQQATLRCSPISGHTSVYWYQQALGLGLQFLLWYDEGEERNRGNFPPRFSGRQFPNYSSELNVNALELEDSALYLCASSWGDSSYEQFFGPGTRLTVL.

The chain joins TRBV5-5 to TRBJ2-3, with 7 nucleotides matching TRBD1. The trim removed 3 bases at V and 2 bases at J, leaving 9 bases unmatched. Germline lookup yields CDR1 SGHKS and CDR2 YYEKEE (reference sequence). CDR3 size: 16 residues. The CDR3 here is CASSSPYGTATDTQYF. CDR3 bases: TGTGCCAGCAGCTCCCCTTACGGGACAGCCACAGATACGCAGTATTTT.

The chain couples TRBV4-3 to TRBJ2-3, with TRBD2 matching 11 bases. Germline V gene sequence: CDR1 LGHNA, CDR2 YSLEER. The CDR3 is 15 amino acids. Trimming cost V 6 bases and J 6 bases; bases outside gene matches: 8. The CDR3 nucleotides read TGCGCCAGCAGAACTAGCGGGAGAGTGGCGGATACGCAGTATTTT. Protein: CASRTSGRVADTQYF.

The chain joins TRBV4-2 to TRBJ2-2; D possibly corresponds to TRBD1 (6 bases). Germline lookup yields CDR1 LGHNA and CDR2 YNFKEQ. V was clipped by 0 bases and J by 3 bases, with 11 bases between them. This CDR3 is built from 16 residues. The CDR3, as DNA: TGTGCCAGCAGCCAAGATCCGGACAGAGACACCGGGGAGCTGTTTTTT. This gives the protein CASSQDPDRDTGELFF.

This clone was detected once. The rearrangement joins TRBV7-3 to TRBJ2-1; 8 bases are shared with TRBD2. Looked up from germline, CDR1 is SGHTA and CDR2 is FQGTGA. The J segment lost 7 bases and the V segment lost 2 bases, leaving 13 bases of the junction unmatched. The length of the CDR3 is 17 residues. The CDR3 loop reads CASSLQGLAGYSNEQFF. CDR3 DNA sequence: TGTGCCAGCAGCTTACAGGGCCTAGCGGGTTACAGTAATGAGCAGTTCTTC.

This clone was counted once. The J gene is TRBJ2-1, the V gene TRBV5-1, with 13 positions matching TRBD2. Germline V lookup: CDR1 SGHRS, CDR2 YFSETQ. The junction had 3 bases not matched to a gene; V was cut back by 0 bases and J by 6 bases. The CDR3 extends over 16 amino acids. The CDR3 nucleotides read TGCGCCAGCAGCTTGGAGACTAGCGGGAGGTTCAATGAGCAGTTCTTC. Protein product: CASSLETSGRFNEQFF.

This chain links TRBV7-9 with TRBJ2-7; D is ambiguous. Per germline, CDR1 SEHNR and CDR2 FQNEAQ (reference sequence). The CDR3 loop spans 13 amino acids. V lost 1 base, J lost 9 bases, and 13 bases lay in between. The CDR3 sequence is CASSLEGRTGQYF. CDR3 nucleotide sequence: TGTGCCAGCAGCTTAGAAGGCCGTACGGGGCAGTACTTC. Full variable domain (outside the CDR3, taken from reference TRBV7-9 and TRBJ2-7): DTGVSQNPRHKITKRGQNVTFRCDPISEHNRLYWYRQTLGQGPEFLTYFQNEAQLEKSRLLSDRFSAERPKGSFSTLEIQRTEQGDSAMYLCASSLEGRTGQYFGPGTRLTVT.

J is TRBJ2-7 and V is TRBV19; D gene uncertain. This CDR3 has 14 amino acids. Between the trimmed V and J ends, which lost 3 bases and 0 bases, there was a span of 9 bases. Germline CDR1 is LNHDA and CDR2 is SQIVND (reference sequence). This CDR3 is CASSMMSDSYEQYF. The CDR3 bases are TGTGCCAGTAGTATGATGTCAGACTCCTACGAGCAGTACTTC.